This TCR beta chain is drawn from a study of coeliac disease. The overall study: Refractory type I: diet-unresponsive over 12 months, with immunophenotypically normal intraepithelial cells. Study findings and constraints: Unbiased detection of gliadin-specific T cells was judged not feasible with this approach.

By sample fraction, this clone is medium-sized. Its antigen is not identified. The assay was immunoSEQ multiplex PCR, and TCRdb's table has in-frame clones only and misses some. In the table there are about 4,700 clones, 60% to 65% of which are singletons. This CDR3 contains 15 residues. Trimming removed 6 bases from V and 3 bases from J; junction bases left unmatched: 7. Germline CDR1 SGDLS, CDR2 YYNGEE. The J gene is TRBJ2-2, the V gene TRBV9, with TRBD1 identical over 8 bases. The sequenced material came from lamina propria lymphocytes from the gut. The TCR was taken from a woman aged 70-85 years with celiac disease. The CDR3 sequence is CASTPGGGHTGELFF. For the CDR3, the DNA is TGTGCCAGCACCCCAGGGGGCGGTCACACCGGGGAGCTGTTTTTT.